This T cell receptor (beta chain) is drawn from a study of shared clonotypes between healthy human individuals. The V gene lost 3 bases and the J gene lost 4 bases, with 10 bases spanning the gap. The CDR3 runs 13 residues. The V gene's germline CDR1 is GTSNPN and CDR2 SVGIG (reference sequence). The material for each subset, its genomic DNA, was split evenly across several immunoSEQ plates. Spread over ten immunoSEQ deep assay plates, unsorted PBMC DNA underwent sequencing. Only in-frame clones appear in the TCRdb table, and some are missing; sequencing was by immunoSEQ multiplex PCR. This table holds 490,000 or so clones, roughly 78% found once. This clone occurred many times. The same CDR3 also results from other DNA sequences found in this sample. Caucasian adults living in Nashville, Tennessee, provided all samples.

This chain links TRBV30 with TRBJ1-5; possible D gene TRBD1, 6 bases. The TCR sequence derives from a middle-aged woman in good health. Some clones in this sample may be carry-over from other donors' samples. The sequenced sample was PBMCs. For the CDR3, the DNA is TGTGCCTGGAGCACCGGACAGAATCAGCCCCAGCATTTT. Translated, it gives CAWSTGQNQPQHF. Filled out from reference TRBV30 and TRBJ1-5, the complete variable domain reads SQTIHQWPATLVQPVGSPLSLECTVEGTSNPNLYWYRQAAGRGLQLLFYSVGIGQISSEVPQNLSASRPQDRQFILSSKKLLLSDSGFYLCAWSTGQNQPQHFGDGTRLSIL.